The 18 T cell receptor beta chains below come from one sample, sequenced in a study of blood T cell repertoires in COVID-19. The protocol was immunoSEQ multiplex PCR, while the TCRdb copy is restricted to in-frame clones and leaves out a portion. This sample has 56,000 or so clones, with roughly three quarters found just once. Sample: peripheral blood. The receptors originated from an older woman with acute or convalescent COVID-19.

This clone was seen more than once but under ten times. This chain links TRBV7-9 with TRBJ1-2; the match to TRBD1 covers 9 bases. Germline assignment: CDR1 SEHNR and CDR2 FQNEAQ (reference sequence). The CDR3 contains 14 residues. Trimming removed 5 bases from V and 5 bases from J; junction bases left unmatched: 6. Here the CDR3 DNA reads TGTGCCAGCAGCCCTCCGGGACAGGGATATGGCTACACCTTC. It is translated as CASSPPGQGYGYTF.

V is TRBV5-1 and J is TRBJ1-5; 7 nucleotides line up with TRBD1. This CDR3 comprises 14 residues. V shed 4 bases and J 7 bases; nucleotides not matched to a gene: 8. Germline CDR1 is SGHRS and CDR2 is YFSETQ. As DNA, the CDR3 is TGCGCCAGCAGCGAGACAGGGAAGGAACAGCCCCAGCATTTT. Translating gives CASSETGKEQPQHF.

The chain carries TRBV6-5 and TRBJ1-2, with 9 bases that match TRBD1. The CDR3 spans 16 residues. The ends lost 3 bases at V and 4 bases at J; junction bases unmatched: 9. Germline V gives CDR1 MNHEY, CDR2 SVGAGI. The CDR3 reads CASSYLGTGFSYGYTF. The CDR3 nucleotides read TGTGCCAGCAGTTATTTAGGGACAGGGTTTTCCTATGGCTACACCTTC.

The chain links TRBV5-4 to TRBJ1-2; TRBD1 might be the D (6 bases). Germline CDR1 is SGHNT and CDR2 is YYREEE (reference sequence). CDR3 size: 18 residues. V was pared by 3 bases and J by 0 bases, with 21 bases between. CDR3: CASSSQTKGQFSNYGYTF. The CDR3 nucleotides read TGTGCCAGCAGCTCCCAAACCAAAGGACAGTTCTCTAACTATGGCTACACCTTC.

V and J are TRBV6-6 and TRBJ2-3; no definite D call. Looked up from germline, CDR1 is MNHNY and CDR2 is SVGAGI (reference sequence). The CDR3 sequence is 14 residues long. Between the trimmed V and J ends, which lost 4 bases and 4 bases, there was a span of 12 bases. CDR3 amino acids: CASSWSAPADTQYF. As DNA, the CDR3 is TGTGCCAGCAGTTGGAGTGCCCCCGCAGATACGCAGTATTTT.

The table lists this clone with a few counts. The genes are TRBV5-4 and TRBJ1-4, with 8 positions matching TRBD1. Germline loops: CDR1 SGHNT, CDR2 YYREEE (reference sequence). The CDR3 spans 14 residues. With V trimmed by 3 bases and J by 8 bases, 6 bases remained unmatched. CDR3 residues: CASSSRGPGEKLFF. The CDR3, as DNA: TGTGCCAGCAGCTCCAGGGGGCCGGGAGAAAAACTGTTTTTT. The complete variable domain, with remaining parts taken from reference TRBV5-4 and TRBJ1-4, reads ETGVTQSPTHLIKTRGQQVTLRCSSQSGHNTVSWYQQALGQGPQFIFQYYREEENGRGNFPPRFSGLQFPNYSSELNVNALELDDSALYLCASSSRGPGEKLFFGSGTQLSVL.

The rearrangement uses TRBV18 and TRBJ1-5; D uncertain. The CDR3 is made up of 15 amino acids. CDR1 KGHSH and CDR2 LQKENI come from the germline V gene. Between the trimmed V and J ends, which lost 0 bases and 4 bases, there was a span of 10 bases. The CDR3 reads CASSPPTAGNQPQHF. The DNA for the CDR3 is TGTGCCAGCTCACCACCGACCGCGGGAAATCAGCCCCAGCATTTT.

This chain uses TRBV7-2 with TRBJ2-4; 12 bases match TRBD2. The germline CDR1 and CDR2 sequences are SGHTA and FQGNSA. Trimming took 2 bases from V and 8 from J; bases not matched to a gene: 7. This CDR3 region has 16 residues. The CDR3 loop reads CASSLQPSGGADIQYF. The CDR3 nucleotides are TGTGCCAGCAGCTTACAGCCTAGCGGGGGGGCGGACATTCAGTACTTC.

The rearrangement joins TRBV9 to TRBJ2-6, with TRBD1 matching over 7 bases. V lost 1 base, J lost 0 bases, and 7 bases stayed unmatched. Germline V gene lookup returns CDR1 SGDLS and CDR2 YYNGEE. CDR3 length: 18 amino acids. The CDR3 DNA reads as TGTGCCAGCAGCGTATGGGACAGAACCATCTCTGGGGCCAACGTCCTGACTTTC. This sequence encodes CASSVWDRTISGANVLTF.

This chain connects TRBV7-9 to TRBJ1-4; unclear D gene. V lost 5 bases and J 5 bases, leaving 15 bases between the germline ends. Germline V gene data show CDR1 as SEHNR and CDR2 as FQNEAQ (reference sequence). The CDR3 has 15 residues. Written as DNA, the CDR3 is TGTGCCAGCAGCGCAAATAGGCGCGGGAATGAAAAACTGTTTTTT. Translated: CASSANRRGNEKLFF.

This chain connects TRBV6-1 to TRBJ2-2, with TRBD1 as a possible D gene (5 bases). This CDR3 contains 14 residues. Germline V CDR1 and CDR2: MNHNS, SASEGT. Trimming pared 3 bases from V and 7 bases from J, leaving 12 bases between. In DNA, the CDR3 is TGTGCCAGCAGTGACAGGGCTGGACACGGGGAGCTGTTTTTT. This encodes CASSDRAGHGELFF.

This clone was observed a handful of times. The chain employs TRBV24-1 and TRBJ2-1; D is possibly TRBD2 (7 bases). This CDR3 is built from 14 residues. Germline-derived CDR1 and CDR2 are KGHDR and SFDVKD. V was trimmed by 5 bases and J by 4 bases, leaving 11 bases between them. In DNA, the CDR3 is TGTGCCACCAGTGTGCGGGGGCCGTACAATGAGCAGTTCTTC. The encoded protein is CATSVRGPYNEQFF.

V gene TRBV24-1 combines with J gene TRBJ2-7, with TRBD1 matching over 8 bases. CDR3 length equals 13 residues. The ends lost 9 bases at V and 2 bases at J; junction bases unmatched: 5. Germline CDR1 is KGHDR and CDR2 is SFDVKD. The CDR3 DNA follows: TGTGCCACCGGGACAGGTCTTACCTACGAGCAGTACTTC. Protein: CATGTGLTYEQYF.

The chain carries TRBV30 and TRBJ1-4; D perhaps matches TRBD1 (5 bases). CDR3 length: 15 residues. Germline-derived CDR1 and CDR2 are GTSNPN and SVGIG (reference sequence). The V and J ends lost 3 bases and 5 bases respectively, with 16 bases between them. The CDR3 protein is CAWSAGLGTNEKLFF. The CDR3, as DNA: TGTGCCTGGAGCGCAGGGTTGGGTACAAATGAAAAACTGTTTTTT. Filled out from reference TRBV30 and TRBJ1-4, the complete variable domain reads SQTIHQWPATLVQPVGSPLSLECTVEGTSNPNLYWYRQAAGRGLQLLFYSVGIGQISSEVPQNLSASRPQDRQFILSSKKLLLSDSGFYLCAWSAGLGTNEKLFFGSGTQLSVL.

The gene calls are TRBV5-1 and TRBJ1-4, with 7 bases lining up with TRBD1. There are 14 residues in the CDR3. CDR1 and CDR2 from the germline V gene are SGHRS and YFSETQ. V was clipped by 5 bases and J by 1 base; unmatched bases: 2. Here the CDR3 reads CASRRQGTNEKLFF. The CDR3, as DNA: TGCGCCAGCAGGCGACAGGGAACTAATGAAAAACTGTTTTTT.

The V call is TRBV6-5, the J call TRBJ2-3; TRBD2 matches 7 bases. The CDR3 loop spans 15 amino acids. J gave up 0 bases and V 6 bases, and 6 bases lay outside the gene matches. CDR1 MNHEY and CDR2 SVGAGI come from the germline V gene. CDR3 nucleotide sequence: TGTGCCAGCAGGCCACCGGGACTAAGCACAGATACGCAGTATTTT. This sequence encodes CASRPPGLSTDTQYF.

The V and J genes are TRBV28 and TRBJ1-1, with D hard to call. Trimming pared 6 bases from V and 0 bases from J, leaving 5 bases between. Germline CDR1 MDHEN, CDR2 SYDVKM. CDR3 length: 12 residues. The CDR3 DNA is TGTGCCAGCAGGGACTTGAACACTGAAGCTTTCTTT. It codes for CASRDLNTEAFF.

This sequence joins TRBV29-1 and TRBJ1-1; TRBD1 matches at 7 bases. Losses at the gene ends were 5 bases for V and 7 bases for J; bases not matched to a gene: 7. The CDR3 has 12 residues. CDR1 is SQVTM, CDR2 ANQGSEA, per germline. CDR3 nucleotides: TGCAGCGTTCTGCGGGACAGCTTTGAAGCTTTCTTT. It codes for CSVLRDSFEAFF.